The present T cell receptor (beta chain) was sequenced within a study of blood T cells in healthy people across ages (dated by TCRdb to about 2015). Background on the whole study: In model experiments, template switching captured roughly one uniquely barcoded TCR beta cDNA molecule for every two T cells. For two donors (one aged 18 to 29 and one aged 80 or older), the study analyzed two additional independent replicas of 1 million unique cDNA reads from the same blood draw. The donors were split into four age groups: young (average around 15 years), middle-aged (about 40), aged (approximately 60) and long-lived (about 74). Using deep sequencing normalized with unique cDNA molecular identifiers, the study measured how TCR beta repertoire diversity changes with age. To avoid experimental bias, donors of different ages were randomly spread across the sequencing lanes. Overall study results and their limits: As age increased, observed TCR beta diversity per million T cells dropped in a roughly linear way, and a significant reduction was already evident by age roughly 40. The CMV infection status of donors was not known, potentially confounding age-related changes in expanded clonotypes. Observed TCR beta diversity correlated strongly with the percentage of naive T cells measured by flow cytometry. Bulk unsorted PBMC profiling prevented conclusive comparison of naive and antigen-experienced compartments. The long-lived group showed more naive CD4+ T cells, fewer expanded clones and increased TCR diversity than the aged group, suggesting age selection. Estimates of total diversity from one million sequenced T cells were regarded as lower bounds and underestimates.

This clonotype was found a few times. The antigen this receptor binds is unknown. Within one base of it there is no much larger clone, and no base qualities were kept. The library was made by 5' RACE. These reads were obtained on an Illumina HiSeq 2500. A second 7 to 11 cycle PCR used a sample-barcoded 5' primer and a J-beta primer mix. Each TCR beta cDNA molecule received a unique molecular identifier from a template-switch 5' adaptor carrying 12 random nucleotides. Each sample yielded at least 2.5 million CDR3-containing paired-end reads. All of the RNA was converted into first-strand cDNA using the Mint cDNA synthesis kit, with a TRBC-specific oligonucleotide serving as the primer. Following uracil-DNA glycosylase treatment, all cDNA underwent a first 18-cycle PCR with the universal primers M1SS and BC2_uni_R. As for how the authors treated the data: Normalization of each sample was performed by random selection of 1 million high-quality reads, each carrying a distinct molecular identifier. Reads with shared molecular identifiers were discarded instead of being binned into consensus sequences. CDR3 identification, clonotype clustering and error correction used MiTCR with a Q25 quality threshold and the strictest error-elimination algorithm. Lower-bound total TCR beta diversity was estimated with a nonparametric unseen species model using Euler transformation. Using fastp at Q25 and MiXCR, TCRdb reprocessed the public reads and kept productive beta chains. Entries that share a CDR3 protein sequence are merged under the most common genes and DNA. V and J calls and clone size were set by TCRdb, not the authors. Here the sample has 710,000 or so distinct CDR3 sequences; roughly 32% occur a single time. 15% of the sample goes to the ten largest clones.

Donors were about 36 systemically healthy Caucasian individuals from Russia aged roughly 6 to 90 years. Each donor gave 8 to 10 milliliters of peripheral blood, drawn into EDTA-treated Vacutainer tubes. PBMCs were isolated by Ficoll-Paque density-gradient centrifugation, with at least 7 million obtained per sample. Trizol reagent was used to extract total RNA from PBMCs, with at least 5.5 micrograms per sample. For every donor, an aliquot of PBMCs went through flow cytometry to measure the percentages of naive CD45RAhigh/CD27high T cells. Sequenced: blood. The clonotype originates from a woman of 80 years or more in good health. Donor details come from another sample of the same person, matched by shared clones.

The bases are TGTGCCAGCACAGGGGCCCTACAGGGGGCTGGGTGGGAAGCTTTCTTT. Its protein is CASTGALQGAGWEAFF. Recombination linked TRBV5-6 to TRBJ1-1, with 9 central nucleotides matching TRBD1. CDR1 SGHDT and CDR2 YYEEEE were looked up in the germline V gene. V is pruned by 6 bases and J by 8 bases, leaving 17 bases of the junction without a gene match. Including cysteine and phenylalanine, the CDR3 has 16 amino acids. Solely the CDR3 DNA is kept, with 48 bases framed from the first base.